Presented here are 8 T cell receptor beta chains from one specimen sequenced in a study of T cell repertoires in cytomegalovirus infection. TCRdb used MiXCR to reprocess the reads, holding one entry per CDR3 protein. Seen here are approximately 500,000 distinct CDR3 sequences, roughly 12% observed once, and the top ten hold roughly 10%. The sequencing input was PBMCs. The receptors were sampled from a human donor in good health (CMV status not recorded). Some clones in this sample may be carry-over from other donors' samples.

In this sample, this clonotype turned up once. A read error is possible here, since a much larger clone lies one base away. CDR3 bases: TGTGCCAGCAGTGAAACGGACGGGCCTTGGATCTACGAGCAGTACTTC. It encodes CASSETDGPWIYEQYF. The chain couples TRBV6-1 to TRBJ2-7, with no clear D. CDR3 length equals 16 residues. Trimming removed 2 bases at V and 3 bases at J, with 17 bases between. In germline, CDR1 is MNHNS, CDR2 SASEGT.

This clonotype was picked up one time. Here the CDR3 reads CASSLDRQGHGYTF. In DNA form, the CDR3 reads TGTGCCAGCAGCTTAGACCGACAGGGACATGGCTACACCTTC. The chain carries TRBV7-9 and TRBJ1-2, with 7 nucleotides matching TRBD1. Germline CDR1 and CDR2: SEHNR and FQNEAQ (reference sequence). The CDR3 length is 14 residues. With V trimmed by 1 base and J by 6 bases, 5 bases remained unmatched.

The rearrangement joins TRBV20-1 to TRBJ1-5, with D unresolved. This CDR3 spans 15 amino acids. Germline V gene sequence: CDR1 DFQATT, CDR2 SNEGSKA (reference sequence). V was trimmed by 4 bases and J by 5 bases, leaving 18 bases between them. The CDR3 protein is CSAKNTAGSDQPQHF. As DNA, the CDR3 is TGCAGTGCTAAAAACACAGCCGGGTCGGATCAGCCCCAGCATTTT.

This CDR3 is CASSFRLAGGQADTQYF. DNA of the CDR3: TGTGCCAGCAGCTTTCGACTAGCGGGAGGGCAGGCAGATACGCAGTATTTT. The genes are TRBV5-4 and TRBJ2-3; 14 positions agree with TRBD2. Germline V gene data show CDR1 as SGHNT and CDR2 as YYREEE (reference sequence). The V and J ends lost 2 bases and 4 bases, in that order; junction bases with no gene match: 6. The CDR3 covers 17 residues.

DNA for the CDR3: TGTGCCAGCAGTGTGAGGACAGGGGAGTATGAGACCCAGTACTTC. It yields the protein CASSVRTGEYETQYF. The chain recombines TRBV2 with TRBJ2-5, with 9 bases that match TRBD1. The germline gives CDR1 SNHLY, CDR2 FYNNEI. This CDR3 is 15 amino acids long. The V gene end was trimmed by 4 bases and the J gene end by 5 bases; junction bases not matched to a gene: 8.

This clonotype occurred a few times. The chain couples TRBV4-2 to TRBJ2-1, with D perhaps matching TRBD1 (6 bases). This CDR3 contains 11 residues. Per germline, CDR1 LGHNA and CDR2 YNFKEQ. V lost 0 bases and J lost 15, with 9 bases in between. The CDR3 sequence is CASSQDQGRFF. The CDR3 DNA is TGTGCCAGCAGCCAAGATCAGGGGCGGTTCTTC.

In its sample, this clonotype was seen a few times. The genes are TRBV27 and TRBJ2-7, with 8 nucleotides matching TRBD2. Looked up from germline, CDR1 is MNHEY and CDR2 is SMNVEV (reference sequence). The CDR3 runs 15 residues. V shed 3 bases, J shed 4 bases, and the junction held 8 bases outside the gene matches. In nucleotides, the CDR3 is TGTGCCAGCAGTTTGAACAGCGGGAGTCAATACGAGCAGTACTTC. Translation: CASSLNSGSQYEQYF.

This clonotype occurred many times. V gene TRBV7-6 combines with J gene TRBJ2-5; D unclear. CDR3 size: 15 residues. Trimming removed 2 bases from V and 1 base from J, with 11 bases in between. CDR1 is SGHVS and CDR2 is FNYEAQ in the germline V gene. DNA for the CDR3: TGTGCCAGCAGCTTAAAGGGATTCTTCCAAGAGACCCAGTACTTC. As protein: CASSLKGFFQETQYF.